The rows below give T cell receptor beta chains drawn from one sample of a study of T cell responses to AZD1222 COVID-19 vaccine. Measured with immunoSEQ multiplex PCR; TCRdb has only the in-frame clones, and not every one. The table includes roughly 150,000 clones, about four fifths detected once. Here the sequenced sample was peripheral blood, taken on day 0 of AZD1222 vaccination. The receptor set was obtained from an adult in good health. CDR3s include the opening cysteine and the closing phenylalanine or tryptophan. A row's size may be missing; if present it is once, few, many or a size class.

J gene: TRBJ2-6
clone size: few
V gene: TRBV28
CDR3 protein: CASRSLTGGYGANVLTF

J gene: TRBJ1-5
clone size: NA
V gene: TRBV30
CDR3 protein: CAWNQGQGSQPQHF

J gene: TRBJ1-1
clone size: NA
V gene: TRBV5-1
CDR3 protein: CASSWVLGKGMNTEAFF

J gene: TRBJ2-2
clone size: NA
V gene: TRBV19
CDR3 protein: CASNDRAWTGELFF

J gene: TRBJ2-1
clone size: NA
V gene: TRBV9
CDR3 protein: CASSAGLAGGSISTRGNEQFF

J gene: TRBJ2-2
clone size: NA
V gene: TRBV19
CDR3 protein: CASSIKRGASNTGELFF

J gene: TRBJ1-1
clone size: few
V gene: TRBV4-1
CDR3 protein: CASSQTGQGPSFVTFF

J gene: TRBJ1-2
clone size: NA
V gene: TRBV6-1
CDR3 protein: CASSEDRGHYGYTF

J gene: TRBJ1-5
clone size: once
V gene: TRBV19
CDR3 protein: CASTPWAGEKNQPQHF

J gene: TRBJ2-2
clone size: NA
V gene: TRBV9
CDR3 protein: CASSVLAGTTGELFF

J gene: TRBJ2-7
clone size: NA
V gene: TRBV5-1
CDR3 protein: CASSPTGPSLEQYF

J gene: TRBJ1-5
clone size: NA
V gene: TRBV29-1
CDR3 protein: CSVVTGIGNQPQHF

J gene: TRBJ2-7
clone size: NA
V gene: TRBV9
CDR3 protein: CASSVGSSSYEQYF

J gene: TRBJ2-1
clone size: NA
V gene: TRBV3-1/TRBV3-2
CDR3 protein: CASSQGPANNEQFF

J gene: TRBJ1-1
clone size: NA
V gene: TRBV6-1
CDR3 protein: CASSEHPAGRTEAFF

J gene: TRBJ1-1
clone size: NA
V gene: TRBV20-1
CDR3 protein: CSAQMNTEAFF

J gene: TRBJ1-5
clone size: NA
V gene: TRBV28
CDR3 protein: CASSSWRDRARNQPQHF

J gene: TRBJ1-5
clone size: NA
V gene: TRBV28
CDR3 protein: CASSLVGGVNQPQHF

J gene: TRBJ2-3
clone size: NA
V gene: TRBV5-1
CDR3 protein: CASSPDSSTDTQYF

J gene: TRBJ1-5
clone size: NA
V gene: TRBV6-2/TRBV6-3
CDR3 protein: CASSTGGGNQPQHF

J gene: TRBJ2-7
clone size: NA
V gene: TRBV5-1
CDR3 protein: CASSIDTAGEQYF

J gene: TRBJ1-2
clone size: NA
V gene: TRBV20-1
CDR3 protein: CSARWGPGYTF

J gene: TRBJ1-2
clone size: once
V gene: TRBV3-1/TRBV3-2
CDR3 protein: CASSQGRGWGYTF

J gene: TRBJ1-6
clone size: once
V gene: TRBV30
CDR3 protein: CAWSVGTGNNSPLHF

J gene: TRBJ1-5
clone size: NA
V gene: TRBV19
CDR3 protein: CASTQLGGNQPQHF

J gene: TRBJ2-3
clone size: NA
V gene: TRBV19
CDR3 protein: CASRTSGGNTDTQYF

J gene: TRBJ2-5
clone size: NA
V gene: TRBV29-1
CDR3 protein: CSVVVAVQETQYF

J gene: TRBJ2-1
clone size: NA
V gene: TRBV30
CDR3 protein: CAWGWDLSSYNEQFF

J gene: TRBJ1-2
clone size: NA
V gene: TRBV3-1/TRBV3-2
CDR3 protein: CASRQPGVDYGYTF

J gene: TRBJ1-1
clone size: NA
V gene: TRBV3-1/TRBV3-2
CDR3 protein: CASSQDMGGRGSMNTEAFF